This TCR beta chain was recovered during a study of PD-1 blockade in classical Hodgkin lymphoma. Regarding the study as a whole: Healthy donors reportedly exceeded newly diagnosed patients in baseline TCR diversity. Newly diagnosed patients and complete responders had comparable diversity at baseline.

As to time point: cycle 4 day 1 (C4D1), after 6 weeks of nivolumab. There was relapse after autologous stem cell transplantation in every patient, and there was variation in brentuximab vedotin exposure. A note on this clone: Its specificity is not known.

The method was immunoSEQ multiplex PCR; TCRdb's version includes in-frame clones alone and lacks a portion of them. The table has roughly 100,000 clones, approximately 90% seen once. This clonotype was obtained from a human donor with classical Hodgkin lymphoma. The specimen comprised peripheral blood mononuclear cells (PBMCs), sampled before the fourth cycle of nivolumab.

The CDR3 protein is CASSGAGGSYEQYF. The CDR3 DNA reads as TGTGCCAGCTCAGGCGCCGGGGGGTCCTACGAGCAGTACTTC. The rearrangement uses TRBV18 and TRBJ2-7; 7 bases are a match to TRBD2. Germline CDR1 KGHSH, CDR2 LQKENI. Trimming removed 5 bases from V and 1 base from J; junction bases left unmatched: 5. The CDR3 has 14 amino acids.